The entry that follows covers one T cell receptor beta chain sequence. Other DNA sequences in the sample encode the same CDR3. Sample time point: cycle 4 day 1 (C4D1), after more than five weeks of nivolumab. Patients all relapsed after autologous stem cell transplantation, and there was variation in brentuximab vedotin exposure. The authors enriched CD8+ T cells from thawed PBMCs via magnetic negative selection. These data are taken from a study of PD-1 blockade in classical Hodgkin lymphoma. The CDR3 contains 12 residues. Germline V gene lookup returns CDR1 PRHDT and CDR2 FYEKMQ (reference sequence). Trimming shortened V by 4 bases and J by 2 bases, and 4 bases separated the two germline ends. The data were produced by immunoSEQ multiplex PCR, yet TCRdb's version contains in-frame clones alone and is incomplete. Among roughly 2,800 clones, roughly 65% were seen once, and the ten largest hold approximately 28%.

The receptor comes from a human donor with classical Hodgkin lymphoma. The sequences come from CD8+ T cells from blood, collected before the fourth cycle of nivolumab. The gene calls are TRBV13 and TRBJ2-3; D not certain. CDR3 in amino acids: CASSSATDTQYF. For the CDR3, the DNA is TGTGCCAGCAGCTCTGCCACAGATACGCAGTATTTT.